What follows are 13 T cell receptor beta chains derived from one specimen sequenced in a study of OX40 agonist ivuxolimab in advanced cancers. The assay was immunoSEQ multiplex PCR, and TCRdb's table has in-frame clones only and misses some. The table records some 86,000 clones, 85% to 90% of them present only once. The sequences come from CD4+ or CD8+ T cells sorted from blood, collected in a trial of the OX40 agonist ivuxolimab. The receptors were sampled from an adult with an advanced solid tumor such as melanoma, head and neck, liver or kidney cancer.

This clone appeared a few times. V and J are TRBV5-1 and TRBJ1-2, with D perhaps matching TRBD1 (6 bases). V lost 4 bases and J 1 base, leaving 17 bases between the germline ends. The CDR3 runs 16 residues. The germline V gene has CDR1 SGHRS and CDR2 YFSETQ. CDR3 sequence (DNA): TGCGCCAGCAGCCCCAGGGCGGGGGCAAATAACTATGGCTACACCTTC. Its protein is CASSPRAGANNYGYTF.

The chain couples TRBV7-9 to TRBJ2-1; 9 bases align to TRBD2. The V and J ends lost 1 base and 2 bases, in that order; junction bases with no gene match: 0. This CDR3 has 15 residues. Germline V CDR1 and CDR2: SEHNR, FQNEAQ (reference sequence). CDR3 nucleotides: TGTGCCAGCAGCTTAGTAGCGGGAGCCTACAATGAGCAGTTCTTC. Its protein is CASSLVAGAYNEQFF.

The CDR3 loop is CASSSVGGGWEQYF. The CDR3 DNA reads as TGTGCCAGTAGTTCCGTCGGAGGGGGTTGGGAGCAGTACTTC. V and J are TRBV19 and TRBJ2-7; D possibly uses TRBD1 or TRBD2 (6 bases each). Deletions cut 5 bases from V and 7 bases from J, with 18 bases between. CDR3 length: 14 amino acids. Germline V gives CDR1 LNHDA, CDR2 SQIVND (reference sequence).

Notes on this clone: One end of the junction is discordant with germline, which a read error may explain. The V and J genes are TRBV7-7 and TRBJ2-1, with 9 bases fitting TRBD2. This CDR3 is built from 13 residues. The germline V gene has CDR1 SSHAT and CDR2 FNYEAQ (reference sequence). The CDR3 reads CASSYLAGSEQFF. The CDR3 DNA sequence: TGTGCTAGCAGCTATCTAGCGGGGAGTGAGCAGTTCTTC.

The CDR3 reads CASRRTATVSYNSPLHF. The CDR3 bases are TGTGCCAGCAGGCGGACTGCGACGGTCTCCTATAATTCACCCCTCCACTTT. The chain combines TRBV2 with TRBJ1-6; D is undetermined. Looked up from germline, CDR1 is SNHLY and CDR2 is FYNNEI. The V end lost 6 bases, the J end lost 0 bases, and 15 bases lay between the germline ends. The CDR3 runs to 17 residues.

The chain is built from TRBV29-1 and TRBJ1-1; perhaps TRBD1 as D (5 bases). Per germline, CDR1 SQVTM and CDR2 ANQGSEA. Deletions cut 7 bases from V and 5 bases from J, with 26 bases between. The CDR3 is 16 amino acids. CDR3 loop: CSAVNRQGLRWTEAFF. As DNA, the CDR3 is TGCAGCGCCGTAAATCGGCAGGGACTCCGGTGGACTGAAGCTTTCTTT.

The V gene is TRBV30, the J gene TRBJ1-2, with a weak D call TRBD1 (5 bases). V was clipped by 0 bases and J by 0 bases, with 8 bases between them. The CDR3 has 14 residues. CDR1 and CDR2 from the germline V gene are GTSNPN and SVGIG (reference sequence). CDR3 sequence reads: CAWSVWGSNYGYTF. The CDR3 nucleotides read TGTGCCTGGAGTGTATGGGGGTCTAACTATGGCTACACCTTC.

The DNA for the CDR3 is TGTGCCAGCAGTGAAGCAGGGAACACGTACACCATATATTTT. It translates to CASSEAGNTYTIYF. This chain links TRBV25-1 with TRBJ1-3; TRBD1 is a possible D gene (5 bases). Germline V gives CDR1 MGHDK, CDR2 SYGVNS. Trimming shortened V by 2 bases and J by 8 bases, and 13 bases separated the two germline ends. The CDR3 covers 14 residues.

V gene TRBV5-4 combines with J gene TRBJ1-1, with D possibly TRBD1 on 5 matching bases. V lost 1 base, J lost 4 bases, and 8 bases lay in between. Looked up from germline, CDR1 is SGHNT and CDR2 is YYREEE (reference sequence). This CDR3 region has 13 residues. CDR3 in amino acids: CASSLRGATEAFF. The CDR3 bases are TGTGCCAGCAGCTTGAGGGGTGCCACTGAAGCTTTCTTT.

The genes are TRBV30 and TRBJ2-2, with 8 bases matching TRBD1. CDR1 and CDR2 from the germline V gene are GTSNPN and SVGIG (reference sequence). V lost 2 bases, J lost 3 bases, and 5 bases stayed unmatched. The length of the CDR3 is 15 residues. CDR3 DNA sequence: TGTGCCTGGAGTCTGTCAGGGGGCTACACCGGGGAGCTGTTTTTT. Amino acid sequence: CAWSLSGGYTGELFF.

This chain joins TRBV7-9 and TRBJ2-4; D tentatively reads TRBD1 or TRBD2 (5 bases each). There are 14 residues in the CDR3. Per the germline V gene, CDR1 is SEHNR and CDR2 is FQNEAQ (reference sequence). V was shortened by 5 bases and J by 1 base, with 9 bases between the two germline ends. CDR3 sequence (DNA): TGTGCCAGCAGCCGGGACCGCGCCAAAAACATTCAGTACTTC. Amino acids: CASSRDRAKNIQYF.

The chain combines TRBV2 with TRBJ2-4; 8 bases agree with TRBD1. This CDR3 has 13 residues. Trimming took 6 bases from V and 8 from J; bases not matched to a gene: 6. Germline V lookup: CDR1 SNHLY, CDR2 FYNNEI. CDR3 in DNA: TGTGCCAGCAGGCTCGGACAGGGAGACATTCAGTACTTC. Its protein is CASRLGQGDIQYF.

The chain recombines TRBV11-2 with TRBJ2-3; D may be TRBD1 or TRBD2 (6 bases each). Trimming removed 5 bases from V and 2 bases from J, with 14 bases in between. The CDR3 spans 15 residues. The germline gives CDR1 SGHAT, CDR2 FQNNGV. The CDR3 reads CASSAGGRNTDTQYF. In DNA form, the CDR3 reads TGTGCCAGCAGCGCTGGGGGGCGTAACACAGATACGCAGTATTTT. The whole variable domain, remainder taken from reference TRBV11-2 and TRBJ2-3, is EAGVAQSPRYKIIEKRQSVAFWCNPISGHATLYWYQQILGQGPKLLIQFQNNGVVDDSQLPKDRFSAERLKGVDSTLKIQPAKLEDSAVYLCASSAGGRNTDTQYFGPGTRLTVL.